This T cell receptor (beta chain) derives from a study of T cell responses to AZD1222 COVID-19 vaccine. Overall study results and limits: Vaccine-associated CD4 TCRs spanned spike, dominant at 160-218 and 743-854. Breadth and depth of Spike-specific TCRs rose after two AZD1222 doses. Repertoires were collected only later (after the peak T cell response had occurred). Donors were largely white British and mainly female; clonal diversity was possibly underestimated.

This clone was seen a few times. Its antigen is currently unknown. The data were produced by immunoSEQ multiplex PCR, yet TCRdb's version contains in-frame clones alone and is incomplete. This sample has about 110,000 clones, with more than 70% found just once. Sequencing used peripheral blood, obtained on day 0 of MenACWY control vaccination. The clonotype comes from an adult in good health.

CDR3 region: CAILRQGDTEAFF. DNA for the CDR3: TGTGCCATCCTCCGGCAGGGGGACACTGAAGCTTTCTTT. The J gene is TRBJ1-1, the V gene TRBV6-5; 7 bases align to TRBD1. In germline, CDR1 is MNHEY, CDR2 SVGAGI. The length of the CDR3 is 13 residues. V shed 10 bases, J shed 3 bases, and the junction held 8 bases outside the gene matches.